A single sample is the source of the 32 T cell receptor beta chains below, sequenced in a study of T cell responses to AZD1222 COVID-19 vaccine. TCRdb's table, derived via immunoSEQ multiplex PCR, lists solely in-frame clones and lacks some. Counted here are about 120,000 clones, around nine tenths occurring once; the ten biggest clones make up roughly 2.3%. The input for sequencing was peripheral blood, taken on day 0 of AZD1222 vaccination. Receptors originate from an adult in good health.

V and J are TRBV9 and TRBJ1-3; D not certain. Trimming took 7 bases from V and 0 from J, leaving 11 bases between them. Germline loops: CDR1 SGDLS, CDR2 YYNGEE. This CDR3 is built from 14 residues. CDR3: CASGEANSGNTIYF. The CDR3, as DNA: TGTGCCAGCGGAGAGGCAAACTCTGGAAACACCATATATTTT.

This clone was recorded only once. The DNA of the CDR3 is TGTGCCACCAGTGATTTGAGGTCTACGCAGTATTTT. Residues: CATSDLRSTQYF. The gene calls are TRBV24-1 and TRBJ2-3, with D hard to call. V lost 0 bases, J lost 8 bases, and 5 bases lay in between. This CDR3 is built from 12 residues. Germline assignment: CDR1 KGHDR and CDR2 SFDVKD.

The chain couples TRBV11-2 to TRBJ2-7; D may correspond to TRBD1 or TRBD2 (6 bases each). From germline, CDR1 is SGHAT and CDR2 FQNNGV. The V end lost 5 bases, the J end lost 2 bases, and 13 bases lay between the germline ends. The CDR3 contains 14 residues. In nucleotides, the CDR3 is TGTGCCAGCAGCCCCGCGGGACATACCTACGAGCAGTACTTC. The encoded protein is CASSPAGHTYEQYF.

The chain recombines TRBV18 with TRBJ2-7; D is possibly TRBD2 (6 bases). Germline assignment: CDR1 KGHSH and CDR2 LQKENI. Trimming took off 1 base at V and 1 base at J, with 8 bases between the two ends. This CDR3 region has 14 residues. The CDR3 reads CASSPQAGSYEQYF. The CDR3 coding sequence is TGTGCCAGCTCACCACAGGCGGGGTCCTACGAGCAGTACTTC.

Concerning this clone: The junction differs from germline at one of its ends, possibly a read error. The rearrangement links TRBV6-5 to TRBJ1-6; D is perhaps TRBD1 (6 bases). The CDR3 runs 15 residues. Per the germline V gene, CDR1 is MNHEY and CDR2 is SVGAGI. CDR3 region: CASSYSGGDNSPLHF. The DNA for the CDR3 is TGTGCCAGCAGTTACTCAGGGGGTGATAACTCACCCCTCCACTTT.

With regard to this clone: The same CDR3 can be traced to other DNA sequences in this sample. The chain joins TRBV9 to TRBJ1-3; D is unresolved. Germline lookup yields CDR1 SGDLS and CDR2 YYNGEE. The V and J ends lost 0 bases and 0 bases respectively, with 7 bases between them. The CDR3 sequence is 15 residues long. This CDR3 is CASSVGQSSGNTIYF. The CDR3, as DNA: TGTGCCAGCAGCGTAGGGCAGAGCTCTGGAAACACCATATATTTT.

This rearrangement joins TRBV7-3 to TRBJ1-6, with 8 positions matching TRBD1. This CDR3 region has 17 residues. The germline gives CDR1 SGHTA, CDR2 FQGTGA. V dropped 2 bases and J dropped 14; count of bases not matched to a gene: 17. The CDR3: CASSLRWRGQGGAALHF. DNA for the CDR3: TGTGCCAGCAGCTTACGCTGGAGAGGACAGGGAGGAGCGGCCCTCCACTTT.

CDR3 sequence (DNA): TGTGCCAGCTCACCAGCAATGGCAGGGTTAACTGAAGCTTTCTTT. Amino acid sequence: CASSPAMAGLTEAFF. The chain combines TRBV18 with TRBJ1-1; possible D gene TRBD1, 5 bases. The length of the CDR3 is 15 residues. The V end was cut by 2 bases, the J end by 5 bases, with 15 bases between. Germline V gene lookup returns CDR1 KGHSH and CDR2 LQKENI.

This chain connects TRBV7-6 to TRBJ2-5, with 11 bases that match TRBD2. The CDR3 is 17 amino acids. Germline CDR1 is SGHVS and CDR2 is FNYEAQ. Trimming removed 5 bases from V and 4 bases from J; junction bases left unmatched: 12. The CDR3 region is CASSQLRVAGGAETQYF. CDR3 in DNA: TGTGCCAGCAGCCAGCTCCGAGTAGCGGGAGGGGCAGAGACCCAGTACTTC.

The chain joins TRBV29-1 to TRBJ2-7; TRBD1 matches 11 bases. CDR3 length: 15 residues. V lost 6 bases, J lost 2 bases, and 9 bases stayed unmatched. Germline assignment: CDR1 SQVTM and CDR2 ANQGSEA. The CDR3 reads CSVFRSGQGAYEQYF. DNA of the CDR3: TGCAGCGTCTTCCGGTCGGGACAGGGGGCCTACGAGCAGTACTTC.

J is TRBJ2-7 and V is TRBV9, with a tentative D call TRBD1 (6 bases). V dropped 2 bases and J dropped 3 bases, with 9 bases sitting between them. The germline CDR1 and CDR2 sequences are SGDLS and YYNGEE. CDR3 length: 13 residues. CDR3 sequence reads: CASSVTGNYEQYF. The CDR3 bases are TGTGCCAGCAGCGTTACAGGGAACTACGAGCAGTACTTC.

The rearrangement links TRBV5-1 to TRBJ1-2; D is undetermined. Germline CDR1 reads SGHRS; CDR2 reads YFSETQ. The length of the CDR3 is 16 residues. Trimming took off 4 bases at V and 5 bases at J, with 21 bases between the two ends. The CDR3 nucleotides are TGCGCCAGCAGCCCCCTCTCCTGGTCGACGGGATATGGCTACACCTTC. This gives the protein CASSPLSWSTGYGYTF. Supplemented by reference TRBV5-1 and TRBJ1-2, the full variable domain reads KAGVTQTPRYLIKTRGQQVTLSCSPISGHRSVSWYQQTPGQGLQFLFEYFSETQRNKGNFPGRFSGRQFSNSRSEMNVSTLELGDSALYLCASSPLSWSTGYGYTFGSGTRLTVV.

The chain carries TRBV3-1 (or the pseudogene TRBV3-2) and TRBJ1-2; D is perhaps TRBD1 (5 bases). This CDR3 spans 14 amino acids. Trimming shortened V by 0 bases and J by 8 bases, and 13 bases separated the two germline ends. The germline V gene encodes CDR1 LGHDT and CDR2 YNNKEL (reference sequence). The CDR3 spells CASSQEVWAGGYTF. The CDR3 DNA follows: TGTGCCAGCAGCCAAGAAGTTTGGGCAGGGGGCTACACCTTC.

The chain has TRBV7-2 and TRBJ2-7; a weak D match, TRBD2 (5 bases). This CDR3 is 15 amino acids long. Germline loops: CDR1 SGHTA, CDR2 FQGNSA. Between the trimmed V and J ends, which lost 4 bases and 3 bases, there was a span of 16 bases. The CDR3 DNA sequence: TGTGCCAGCAGCTCTTTTGGCGGGTTAAGCTACGAGCAGTACTTC. Its translation is CASSSFGGLSYEQYF. Complete variable domain (other parts from reference TRBV7-2 and TRBJ2-7): GAGVSQSPSNKVTEKGKDVELRCDPISGHTALYWYRQSLGQGLEFLIYFQGNSAPDKSGLPSDRFSAERTGGSVSTLTIQRTQQEDSAVYLCASSSFGGLSYEQYFGPGTRLTVT.

The chain employs TRBV30 and TRBJ1-6, with 7 bases matching TRBD1. With V trimmed by 2 bases and J by 7 bases, 5 bases remained unmatched. The CDR3 is 14 residues long. The germline gives CDR1 GTSNPN, CDR2 SVGIG (reference sequence). DNA for the CDR3: TGTGCCTGGAGTAAGGGGGCGCAGAATTCACCCCTCCACTTT. Translation: CAWSKGAQNSPLHF.

The CDR3 region has the DNA TGTGCCAGCAGCCGAACACTAGCGAACAATGAGCAGTTCTTC. Translation: CASSRTLANNEQFF. The genes are TRBV7-8 and TRBJ2-1, with TRBD2 identical over 7 bases. The CDR3 is 14 residues long. The germline gives CDR1 SGHVS, CDR2 FQNEAQ. V gave up 5 bases and J gave up 5 bases; unmatched junction bases: 6.

The rearrangement uses TRBV6-5 and TRBJ2-1; no clear D gene. This CDR3 is built from 14 residues. The ends were cut back, 5 bases at V and 9 bases at J, with 17 bases in the middle. Germline lookup yields CDR1 MNHEY and CDR2 SVGAGI. CDR3 coding DNA: TGTGCCAGCAGTCCACAAAGGCTATCCGGTGAGCAGTTCTTC. This encodes CASSPQRLSGEQFF.

This chain uses TRBV3-1 (or the pseudogene TRBV3-2) with TRBJ1-2; D is unclear. V lost 2 bases and J lost 2, with 12 bases in between. Germline V lookup: CDR1 LGHDT, CDR2 YNNKEL (reference sequence). This CDR3 has 15 residues. The CDR3 DNA is TGTGCCAGCAGCCAAAATAGCTTCGGGAACTATGGCTACACCTTC. It codes for CASSQNSFGNYGYTF.

This clone appeared a single time. The chain employs TRBV7-8 and TRBJ2-1; D unclear. Germline lookup yields CDR1 SGHVS and CDR2 FQNEAQ. CDR3 size: 13 residues. V dropped 1 base and J dropped 6 bases, with 7 bases sitting between them. DNA for the CDR3: TGTGCCAGCAGCTTAGGACCGGGCAATGAGCAGTTCTTC. The encoded protein is CASSLGPGNEQFF.

CDR3 loop: CASSLEVGGNEKLFF. DNA for the CDR3: TGTGCCAGCAGCCTCGAGGTGGGGGGGAATGAAAAACTGTTTTTT. The V and J genes are TRBV4-2 and TRBJ1-4, with a weak D call TRBD1 (5 bases). Germline lookup yields CDR1 LGHNA and CDR2 YNFKEQ. The CDR3 contains 15 residues. V gave up 4 bases and J gave up 5 bases, with 14 bases separating them.

The genes are TRBV7-2 and TRBJ2-5, with 15 bases fitting TRBD2. Germline assignment: CDR1 SGHTA and CDR2 FQGNSA. This CDR3 is built from 16 residues. The V gene end was trimmed by 4 bases and the J gene end by 5 bases; junction bases not matched to a gene: 5. The CDR3 protein is CASSSRTSGRGETQYF. CDR3 nucleotides: TGTGCCAGCAGCTCCCGGACTAGCGGGAGGGGGGAGACCCAGTACTTC.

This chain links TRBV6-5 with TRBJ1-5; D gene ambiguous. Trimming left V 8 bases short and J 1 base short, with 9 bases between. The CDR3 runs 13 residues. The germline CDR1 and CDR2 sequences are MNHEY and SVGAGI. The CDR3, as DNA: TGTGCCAGCGGACGTGGGAGCAATCAGCCCCAGCATTTT. The encoded protein is CASGRGSNQPQHF.

V is TRBV19 and J is TRBJ2-7; 12 bases are a match to TRBD2. Germline V gene lookup returns CDR1 LNHDA and CDR2 SQIVND (reference sequence). This CDR3 has 15 amino acids. The trim removed 6 bases at V and 6 bases at J, leaving 9 bases unmatched. The CDR3, as DNA: TGTGCCAGTAGCCCCCCCCTAGCGGGAGGGCGCGAGCAGTACTTC. It yields the protein CASSPPLAGGREQYF.

The table lists this clone with a few counts. This chain uses TRBV5-1 with TRBJ2-2; D not resolved. V lost 2 bases and J lost 0, with 8 bases in between. Germline CDR1 reads SGHRS; CDR2 reads YFSETQ. This CDR3 has 15 amino acids. The CDR3 nucleotides are TGCGCCAGCAGCTTAGGTTCCGCGAACACCGGGGAGCTGTTTTTT. This sequence encodes CASSLGSANTGELFF.

Regarding this clone: An end of the junction does not agree with germline; a read error may underlie this. V gene TRBV28 combines with J gene TRBJ1-6; D call uncertain. This CDR3 has 15 amino acids. CDR1 is MDHEN and CDR2 is SYDVKM in the germline V gene. CDR3 sequence (DNA): TGTGCCAGCAGGCCCCGGGTCTCCCATAATTCACCCCTCCACTTT. This codes for CASRPRVSHNSPLHF. Based on the CDR3 plus reference TRBV28 and TRBJ1-6, the full variable domain is DVKVTQSSRYLVKRTGEKVFLECVQDMDHENMFWYRQDPGLGLRLIYFSYDVKMKEKGDIPEGYSVSREKKERFSLILESASTNQTSMYLCASRPRVSHNSPLHFGNGTRLTVT.

In its sample, this clone was seen once. The V and J genes are TRBV6-5 and TRBJ2-7, with D perhaps matching TRBD1 (6 bases). In germline, CDR1 is MNHEY, CDR2 SVGAGI. This CDR3 has 13 amino acids. V shed 5 bases and J shed 2 bases, with 10 bases lying between them. CDR3 amino acids: CASSPDSPYEQYF. As DNA, the CDR3 is TGTGCCAGCAGTCCGGACAGTCCCTACGAGCAGTACTTC.

This sequence joins TRBV11-2 and TRBJ1-1; weak D call: TRBD1 (6 bases). Germline V gene data show CDR1 as SGHAT and CDR2 as FQNNGV. This CDR3 contains 15 residues. The V end was cut by 5 bases, the J end by 4 bases, with 17 bases between. The DNA of the CDR3 is TGTGCCAGCAGCGACCTCCCGAGGGGGGGCACTGAAGCTTTCTTT. Its translation: CASSDLPRGGTEAFF. The full variable domain, with the rest looked up from reference TRBV11-2 and TRBJ1-1, is EAGVAQSPRYKIIEKRQSVAFWCNPISGHATLYWYQQILGQGPKLLIQFQNNGVVDDSQLPKDRFSAERLKGVDSTLKIQPAKLEDSAVYLCASSDLPRGGTEAFFGQGTRLTVV.

The chain uses TRBV5-1 and TRBJ2-5; TRBD1 is a possible D gene (6 bases). V was trimmed by 2 bases and J by 2 bases, leaving 7 bases between them. Germline CDR1 SGHRS, CDR2 YFSETQ. The CDR3 length is 13 residues. For the CDR3, the DNA is TGCGCCAGCAGCTTCAGGGGACAAGAGACCCAGTACTTC. This codes for CASSFRGQETQYF. The full variable domain, completed using reference TRBV5-1 and TRBJ2-5, is KAGVTQTPRYLIKTRGQQVTLSCSPISGHRSVSWYQQTPGQGLQFLFEYFSETQRNKGNFPGRFSGRQFSNSRSEMNVSTLELGDSALYLCASSFRGQETQYFGPGTRLLVL.

The chain combines TRBV27 with TRBJ2-4; 9 bases line up with TRBD2. J gave up 8 bases and V 4 bases, and 15 bases lay outside the gene matches. Germline lookup yields CDR1 MNHEY and CDR2 SMNVEV (reference sequence). The CDR3 has 17 residues. The CDR3 region is CASSSRGSGRGGYIQYF. The CDR3 nucleotides read TGTGCCAGCAGTTCCCGGGGTAGCGGGAGAGGGGGGTACATTCAGTACTTC.

The V and J genes are TRBV19 and TRBJ2-6; D might be TRBD1 (6 bases). V shed 1 base and J shed 6 bases, with 13 bases lying between them. The CDR3 runs to 16 residues. Per germline, CDR1 LNHDA and CDR2 SQIVND (reference sequence). CDR3 bases: TGTGCCAGTAGTATAGTTCCAGGGGCCCTGGCCAACGTCCTGACTTTC. Its translation is CASSIVPGALANVLTF.

The chain is built from TRBV3-1 (or the pseudogene TRBV3-2) and TRBJ2-3, with 9 bases identical to TRBD2. V shed 1 base, J shed 6 bases, and the junction held 14 bases outside the gene matches. Per the germline V gene, CDR1 is LGHDT and CDR2 is YNNKEL (reference sequence). CDR3 length: 18 residues. This CDR3 reads CASSQAVGGRVSRDTQYF. CDR3 nucleotides: TGTGCCAGCAGCCAAGCAGTCGGCGGGAGGGTTTCGCGGGATACGCAGTATTTT.

V is TRBV5-1 and J is TRBJ2-1, with a weak D call TRBD1 (6 bases). The length of the CDR3 is 15 residues. The V end lost 7 bases, the J end lost 6 bases, and 20 bases lay between the germline ends. Germline V CDR1 and CDR2: SGHRS, YFSETQ. The CDR3 here is CASSGVSGLGNEQFF. The CDR3 DNA is TGCGCCAGCTCAGGGGTATCGGGCTTGGGCAATGAGCAGTTCTTC.